This T cell receptor (beta chain) was identified in a study of blood T cell repertoires in COVID-19. Study information: From T cells, B-cell-depleted T cells, or PBMCs came the material, which was cDNA or gDNA.

Sequencing used immunoSEQ multiplex PCR; TCRdb keeps in-frame clones, though not all of them. Altogether approximately 350,000 clones are present, roughly 90% being singletons, with the ten largest covering 3%. The CDR3 totals 15 residues. This clonotype was sampled from a woman aged 25 to 45 with COVID-19, enrolled during active disease. The V and J genes are TRBV21-1 and TRBJ2-7; TRBD2, as called in the table, went unchecked against the DNA. TRBV21-1 is assigned pseudogene status. The sample consisted of peripheral blood. The CDR3 nucleotides are TGTGCCAGCAGCGCAGGAGTGGAGGGTGTGCACGAGCAGTACGTC. This translates into CASSAGVEGVHEQYV.